This T cell receptor (beta chain) was recovered during a study of T cell repertoires in cytomegalovirus infection. In TCRdb, the reads were re-called with MiXCR into one record per CDR3 protein. The repertoire includes about 140,000 distinct CDR3 sequences, roughly 6% of them detected once, and more than 15% sits in the top ten. This CDR3 has 14 residues. Unmatched junction bases numbered 8, after V lost 7 bases and J lost 6 bases. Germline V gene lookup returns CDR1 LGHNT and CDR2 FRNRAP. The sequenced material came from PBMCs. The V call is TRBV12-5, the J call TRBJ2-5; TRBD1 aligns across 10 bases. The TCR comes from a human donor in good health (CMV status not recorded). Some clones in this sample may be carry-over from other donors' samples. The CDR3 here is CASASGTGAQTQYF. The DNA of the CDR3 is TGTGCTAGTGCCTCCGGGACAGGGGCCCAGACCCAGTACTTC.